Listed below are T cell receptor beta chains from one sample, sequenced in a study of blood T cell repertoires in COVID-19. The data were produced by immunoSEQ multiplex PCR, yet TCRdb's version contains in-frame clones alone and is incomplete. The sample has fewer than 110,000 clones, over 65% seen once; the top ten hold 12%. The sequencing input was peripheral blood. Receptors were obtained from a human donor in a cohort sampled during active COVID-19. Both conserved end residues are part of each CDR3. A D gene is named only where the DNA matches it firmly. Where a row states a size, it is once, few, many or the class of an expanded clone; other rows omit it.

d_call clone_size j_call v_call cdr3_aa cdr3_nt
TRBD2 NA TRBJ2-1 TRBV7-8 CASGSSLAGGVGEQFF TGTGCCAGCGGATCCTCTCTAGCGGGGGGGGTAGGTGAGCAGTTCTTC
NA NA TRBJ1-1 TRBV5-1 CASRHEAQGMNTEAFF TGCGCCAGCAGACACGAGGCCCAGGGTATGAACACTGAAGCTTTCTTT
NA NA TRBJ1-5 TRBV2 CASGQSARGGNQPQHF TGTGCCAGCGGACAGTCAGCCAGGGGTGGAAATCAGCCCCAGCATTTT
NA NA TRBJ1-5 TRBV4-1 CASSQGAGRNQPQHF TGCGCCAGCAGCCAAGGGGCAGGGAGGAACCAGCCCCAGCATTTT
NA NA TRBJ2-6 TRBV6-6 CASSRTGEMGANVLTF TGTGCCAGCAGTAGAACCGGGGAAATGGGGGCCAACGTCCTGACTTTC
NA few TRBJ1-6 TRBV19 CASSQGVPYNSPLHF TGTGCCAGTAGCCAAGGGGTCCCCTATAATTCACCCCTCCACTTT
TRBD1 NA TRBJ1-5 TRBV19 CASSIPGGVQPQHF TGTGCCAGTAGTATCCCAGGGGGAGTGCAGCCCCAGCATTTT
TRBD1 NA TRBJ1-5 TRBV23-1 CASSPGQHSNQPQHF TGCGCCAGCAGTCCGGGACAGCATAGCAATCAGCCCCAGCATTTT
TRBD1 NA TRBJ1-2 TRBV10-2 CASKRTQGEAMGYTF TGCGCCAGCAAAAGAACGCAGGGGGAGGCTATGGGGTACACCTTC
NA NA TRBJ1-2 TRBV30 CAWRAGTGGYTF TGTGCCTGGAGGGCGGGGACTGGGGGCTACACCTTC
TRBD1 NA TRBJ2-2 TRBV7-9 CASSPGQGSPWGWPGELFF TGTGCCAGCAGCCCCGGACAGGGATCTCCCTGGGGGTGGCCCGGGGAGCTGTTTTTT
TRBD1 NA TRBJ1-2 TRBV28 CASNRRQGSGYTF TGTGCCAGCAATAGGCGACAGGGGTCTGGCTACACCTTC
NA NA TRBJ2-2 TRBV18 CASSPSRTGELFF TGTGCCAGCTCACCATCGAGGACCGGGGAGCTGTTTTTT
TRBD2 NA TRBJ2-3 TRBV9 CASSAEIAGATDTQYF TGTGCCAGCAGCGCAGAGATAGCGGGGGCCACAGATACGCAGTATTTT
NA few TRBJ2-1 TRBV7-2 CASSLWATREQFF TGTGCCAGCAGCTTATGGGCCACAAGGGAGCAGTTCTTC
NA NA TRBJ1-1 TRBV18 CASSPGVLEAFF TGTGCCAGCTCACCAGGTGTACTTGAAGCTTTCTTT
TRBD2 once TRBJ2-5 TRBV5-1 CASSRTSGGPWETQYF TGCGCCAGCAGCCGGACTAGCGGGGGCCCCTGGGAGACCCAGTACTTC
NA NA TRBJ1-2 TRBV11-3 CASRGRGKGDYGYTF TGTGCCAGCAGGGGCCGGGGAAAAGGCGACTATGGCTACACCTTC
TRBD1 NA TRBJ1-2 TRBV2 CASSEGGTARYGYTF TGTGCCAGCAGTGAAGGAGGGACAGCCCGCTATGGCTACACCTTC
NA few TRBJ1-3 TRBV5-1 CASSLLGASSGNTIYF TGCGCCAGCAGCTTGTTGGGGGCTAGCTCTGGAAACACCATATATTTT
NA NA TRBJ1-1 TRBV20-1 CSARDRTEAFF TGCAGTGCTAGAGATCGTACTGAAGCTTTCTTT
TRBD1 NA TRBJ2-7 TRBV7-9 CASSSGQGVIYEQYF TGTGCCAGCAGCTCCGGACAGGGGGTCATCTACGAGCAGTACTTC
TRBD1 once TRBJ2-7 TRBV16 CASSQPDRGFDEQYF TGTGCCAGCAGCCAACCGGACAGGGGGTTCGACGAGCAGTACTTC
NA NA TRBJ1-4 TRBV9 CASSPREGREKLFF TGTGCCAGCAGCCCGAGGGAGGGTAGGGAAAAACTGTTTTTT
TRBD1 NA TRBJ2-5 TRBV28 CASSDLRGRETQYF TGTGCCAGCAGCGACCTAAGGGGGCGGGAGACCCAGTACTTC
NA NA TRBJ2-2 TRBV19 CASKPEPLDTGELFF TGTGCCAGTAAACCGGAGCCTCTGGACACCGGGGAGCTGTTTTTT
NA NA TRBJ1-2 TRBV4-1 CASSLRENYGYTF TGCGCCAGCAGCCTCCGGGAAAACTATGGCTACACCTTC
NA NA TRBJ1-1 TRBV29-1 CSVAGSEAFF TGCAGCGTTGCGGGATCTGAAGCTTTCTTT
TRBD1 NA TRBJ1-1 TRBV29-1 CSGAGTGGNAEAFF TGCAGCGGTGCCGGGACAGGGGGCAACGCTGAAGCTTTCTTT
NA NA TRBJ1-2 TRBV6-1 CASSEAGSGYGYTF TGTGCCAGCAGTGAAGCGGGGAGTGGCTATGGCTACACCTTC
NA NA TRBJ2-7 TRBV20-1 CSVPGNHEQYF TGCAGTGTACCAGGGAATCACGAGCAGTACTTC
NA NA TRBJ2-1 TRBV2 CASSVSWQGYNEQFF TGTGCCAGCAGTGTTAGTTGGCAGGGGTACAATGAGCAGTTCTTC
NA NA TRBJ1-4 TRBV3-1/TRBV3-2 CASSHRKGEKLFF TGTGCCAGCAGCCACAGGAAGGGAGAAAAACTTTTTTTT
TRBD1 NA TRBJ2-2 TRBV5-4 CASSPRPGQGNTGELFF TGTGCCAGCAGCCCAAGGCCGGGACAGGGAAACACCGGGGAGCTGTTTTTT
NA NA TRBJ1-2 TRBV5-1 CASSLGGGDSRGYTF TGCGCCAGCAGCTTGGGGGGCGGGGATTCGCGAGGCTACACCTTC
TRBD1 once TRBJ1-6 TRBV5-6 CASSSDRGASPLHF TGTGCCAGCAGCTCGGACAGGGGGGCTTCACCCCTCCACTTT
TRBD2 once TRBJ2-5 TRBV7-2 CASSFERGETQYF TGTGCCAGCAGCTTTGAGCGGGGGGAGACCCAGTACTTC
NA NA TRBJ1-4 TRBV6-5 CASRTLRGTNEKLFF TGTGCCAGCAGGACCCTACGGGGGACTAATGAAAAACTGTTTTTT
TRBD1 NA TRBJ1-2 TRBV9 CASSGNRGRNGYTF TGTGCCAGCAGCGGAAACAGGGGGCGTAATGGCTACACCTTC
TRBD2 NA TRBJ2-1 TRBV11-3 CASSSTSGGYNEQFF TGTGCCAGCAGCTCCACTAGCGGGGGGTACAATGAGCAGTTCTTC
TRBD2 NA TRBJ2-5 TRBV7-2 CASSLEASGGPQTQYF TGTGCCAGCAGCTTAGAGGCTAGCGGGGGGCCGCAGACCCAGTACTTC
TRBD1 NA TRBJ1-4 TRBV7-9 CASSLGDRYREEKLFF TGTGCCAGCAGCTTAGGGGACAGGTACCGAGAAGAAAAACTGTTTTTT
NA NA TRBJ2-5 TRBV27 CASSLSGQETQYF TGTGCCAGCAGTTTATCCGGGCAAGAGACCCAGTACTTC
NA NA TRBJ2-7 TRBV1 CTSSQHSGAYEQYF TGCACCAGCAGCCAACATAGCGGGGCGTACGAGCAGTACTTC
NA NA TRBJ1-6 TRBV3-1/TRBV3-2 CASSQDLSVPHSPLHF TGTGCCAGCAGCCAAGATTTATCGGTCCCCCATTCACCCCTCCACTTT
TRBD1 NA TRBJ2-7 TRBV19 CASSTGQGAYEQYF TGTGCCAGTAGTACCGGACAGGGGGCCTACGAGCAGTACTTC
TRBD1 NA TRBJ1-6 TRBV18 CASSQATGGDSPLHF TGTGCCAGCTCACAAGCGACAGGGGGAGATTCACCCCTCCACTTT
NA NA TRBJ2-1 TRBV5-6 CASTLTGPGFNEQFF TGTGCCAGCACCCTCACAGGGCCCGGTTTCAATGAGCAGTTCTTC
TRBD1 NA TRBJ2-6 TRBV7-7 CASSPVVGQGALGANVLTF TGTGCCAGCAGCCCGGTGGTGGGGCAGGGGGCTTTGGGGGCCAACGTCCTGACTTTC
TRBD1 NA TRBJ1-2 TRBV7-9 CASSTRTGGDGYTF TGTGCCAGCAGCACCCGGACAGGGGGGGATGGCTACACCTTC
NA NA TRBJ1-2 TRBV6-6 CAISPGYGYTF TGTGCCATCTCTCCAGGGTATGGCTACACCTTC
NA NA TRBJ2-1 TRBV4-2 CASSQDSRGGNNEQFF TGTGCCAGCAGCCAAGATAGCAGGGGAGGGAACAATGAGCAGTTCTTC
TRBD1 NA TRBJ2-7 TRBV6-5 CASRPRTGGGYEQYF TGTGCCAGCAGACCCAGGACAGGGGGAGGCTACGAGCAGTACTTC
TRBD2 NA TRBJ2-5 TRBV24-1 CATSRPSGVMETQYF TGTGCCACCAGCCGGCCTAGCGGGGTAATGGAGACCCAGTACTTC
TRBD1 NA TRBJ2-7 TRBV18 CASSDRGSSYEQYF TGTGCCAGCTCAGACAGGGGGTCCTCCTACGAGCAGTACTTC